Listed here are 27 T cell receptor beta chains from one sample, sequenced in a study of T-cell reconstitution after alpha-beta-depleted transplantation in children. Preparation of the TCRbeta library involved a method that used unique molecular identifiers. Each CDR3 protein is one row after TCRdb ran MiXCR on the PCR reads. The profile shows 200,000 to 250,000 distinct CDR3 sequences, around 12% of them singletons. The sequencing here drew on PBMCs from the stem cell graft donor, taken from the stem cell graft. These receptor sequences come from a human donor who donated a stem cell graft to a child with acute lymphoblastic leukemia.

This clonotype came up once. This sequence may be a read error, since a much larger clone differs from it by one base. The DNA of the CDR3 is TGTGCCAGCAGCTCCGGACTAGCGGCGCTTAATGAGCAGTTCTTC. Protein: CASSSGLAALNEQFF. The chain combines TRBV7-9 with TRBJ2-1, with TRBD2 matching over 10 bases. The CDR3 covers 15 residues. Trimming cost V 4 bases and J 7 bases; bases outside gene matches: 7. CDR1 is SEHNR, CDR2 FQNEAQ, per germline (reference sequence).

The sample holds many counts of this clonotype. The chain has TRBV5-1 and TRBJ2-5; D possibly corresponds to TRBD2 (5 bases). Per germline, CDR1 SGHRS and CDR2 YFSETQ. The CDR3 is 14 residues long. Trimming took 5 bases from V and 1 from J, leaving 12 bases between them. CDR3 in amino acids: CASRTLRVQETQYF. CDR3 coding DNA: TGCGCCAGCAGGACGTTGCGGGTCCAAGAGACCCAGTACTTC.

This clonotype was found a few times. V gene TRBV4-3 combines with J gene TRBJ2-2; D not resolved. From germline, CDR1 is LGHNA and CDR2 YSLEER. The V gene lost 0 bases and the J gene lost 2 bases, with 7 bases spanning the gap. The CDR3 runs to 15 residues. CDR3 region: CASSQETVNTGELFF. CDR3 nucleotides: TGCGCCAGCAGCCAAGAAACAGTAAACACCGGGGAGCTGTTTTTT.

This clonotype was recorded many times. This chain uses TRBV7-2 with TRBJ1-2, with TRBD1 identical over 7 bases. V lost 6 bases, J lost 6 bases, and 19 bases stayed unmatched. The CDR3 is made up of 17 amino acids. From germline, CDR1 is SGHTA and CDR2 FQGNSA. Here the CDR3 DNA reads TGTGCCAGCAGGAATCCCTCCGGGACAGCCGCACAGGATGGCTACACCTTC. Protein sequence: CASRNPSGTAAQDGYTF.

A word on this clonotype: Sequence at one end of the junction differs from germline and may be a read error. The CDR3, as DNA: TGCTGTGCTAGAGATAGCGTCCTCCTCTCCTACGAGCAGTACTTC. Translation: CCARDSVLLSYEQYF. This chain uses TRBV20-1 with TRBJ2-7, with D possibly TRBD2 on 5 matching bases. This CDR3 has 15 residues. Germline lookup yields CDR1 DFQATT and CDR2 SNEGSKA (reference sequence).

The V and J genes are TRBV1 and TRBJ2-3; the table's D gene call, TRBD2, was not cross checked with the DNA. TRBV1 is annotated as a pseudogene. The CDR3 is 19 residues long. This CDR3 reads CTSSQATSGGPPLVDTQYF. CDR3 DNA: TGCACCAGCAGCCAAGCGACTAGCGGGGGGCCCCCGTTGGTAGATACGCAGTATTTT.

This clonotype showed up many times. The chain is built from TRBV6-6 and TRBJ2-7; 7 positions match TRBD1. The CDR3 runs to 13 residues. V trimming: 7 bases; J trimming: 2 bases; junction bases outside the gene matches: 5. Germline-derived CDR1 and CDR2 are MNHNY and SVGAGI (reference sequence). CDR3 nucleotide sequence: TGTGCCAGCACCATTGGGACAGCCTACGAGCAGTACTTC. Translated, it gives CASTIGTAYEQYF.

A remark on this clonotype: Given a much more abundant clone one base away, this may be a read error. The chain combines TRBV12-3 or TRBV12-4 with TRBJ2-1, with a weak D call TRBD2 (5 bases). The CDR3 runs to 15 residues. V lost 9 bases, J lost 8 bases, and 23 bases lay in between. CDR3: CARLGRHRGSDEQFF. The DNA for the CDR3 is TGTGCCAGGTTGGGGAGACACCGAGGGTCCGATGAGCAGTTCTTC.

This clonotype was seen many times. The gene calls are TRBV19 and TRBJ2-3; the match to TRBD1 covers 10 bases. The V segment lost 5 bases and the J segment 6 bases; nucleotides outside the gene matches: 11. The CDR3 covers 16 residues. Germline V CDR1 and CDR2: LNHDA, SQIVND (reference sequence). In DNA, the CDR3 is TGTGCCAGTAGTCTACAACAGACAGGGGGCGCGGATACGCAGTATTTT. It translates to CASSLQQTGGADTQYF.

The chain is built from TRBV7-9 and TRBJ1-2, with a weak D call TRBD1 (5 bases). This CDR3 spans 15 amino acids. The V and J ends lost 5 bases and 0 bases respectively, with 13 bases between them. Per germline, CDR1 SEHNR and CDR2 FQNEAQ (reference sequence). CDR3: CASSDYGGPNYGYTF. CDR3 sequence (DNA): TGTGCCAGCAGCGATTACGGGGGACCTAACTATGGCTACACCTTC.

There are many counts of this clonotype. The J gene is TRBJ2-7, the V gene TRBV5-6; 7 bases align to TRBD2. Germline lookup yields CDR1 SGHDT and CDR2 YYEEEE. This CDR3 has 14 residues. The junction had 17 bases not matched to a gene; V was cut back by 4 bases and J by 13 bases. The CDR3 DNA follows: TGTGCCAGCAGCCTGAGCGGGACGCGTAATTACCCTTACTTC. Encoded protein: CASSLSGTRNYPYF.

Ten or more counts support this clonotype. The V call is TRBV6-1, the J call TRBJ1-3; the D is unclear. Trimming removed 6 bases from V and 4 bases from J, with 10 bases in between. The CDR3 sequence is 13 residues long. From germline, CDR1 is MNHNS and CDR2 SASEGT. CDR3 loop: CASRFDGGNTIYF. The CDR3 DNA reads as TGTGCCAGCAGGTTTGACGGGGGAAACACCATATATTTT.

At least ten counts were recorded for this clonotype. The CDR3 is CGEGTDYNSPLHF. In DNA, the CDR3 is TGCGGAGAGGGGACAGACTATAATTCACCCCTCCACTTT. V gene TRBV20-1 combines with J gene TRBJ1-6, with TRBD1 identical over 7 bases. The CDR3 totals 13 residues. Looked up from germline, CDR1 is DFQATT and CDR2 is SNEGSKA (reference sequence).

This clonotype has a count of ten or more. The chain uses TRBV29-1 and TRBJ1-1; D not resolved. The germline V gene has CDR1 SQVTM and CDR2 ANQGSEA. Trimming left V 3 bases short and J 3 bases short, with 11 bases between. This CDR3 has 13 amino acids. CDR3 residues: CSVEKEPYTEAFF. CDR3 DNA sequence: TGCAGCGTTGAGAAGGAGCCCTACACTGAAGCTTTCTTT.

This clonotype was observed at least ten times. V and J are TRBV27 and TRBJ2-7, with 9 bases aligning to TRBD2. Germline V gene lookup returns CDR1 MNHEY and CDR2 SMNVEV (reference sequence). The CDR3 covers 14 residues. V lost 6 bases and J lost 3; bases outside the gene matches: 6. CDR3 sequence reads: CASRRAGGFYEQYF. The CDR3 DNA sequence: TGTGCCAGCAGGCGGGCGGGAGGGTTCTACGAGCAGTACTTC.

This chain joins TRBV4-2 and TRBJ2-1, with 9 bases aligning to TRBD2. This CDR3 contains 16 residues. Per germline, CDR1 LGHNA and CDR2 YNFKEQ. V shed 0 bases, J shed 9 bases, and the junction held 9 bases outside the gene matches. For the CDR3, the DNA is TGTGCCAGCAGCCAAGATCACAGCGGGGGGCCCCTTGAGCAGTTCTTC. Encoded protein: CASSQDHSGGPLEQFF.

This clonotype came up many times. This chain uses TRBV15 with TRBJ2-2; tentatively, D is TRBD1 or TRBD2 (5 bases each). CDR1 and CDR2 (germline): LNHNV, YYDKDF (reference sequence). V lost 9 bases and J lost 0, with 11 bases in between. This CDR3 comprises 14 residues. This chain's CDR3 is CATRDVANTGELFF. CDR3 nucleotide sequence: TGTGCCACTCGGGACGTAGCGAACACCGGGGAGCTGTTTTTT.

The rearrangement joins TRBV7-2 to TRBJ2-1; no firm D call. Germline-derived CDR1 and CDR2 are SGHTA and FQGNSA. This CDR3 is 11 amino acids long. V was cut by 4 bases and J by 6 bases, with 4 bases left in between. The CDR3 DNA follows: TGTGCCAGCAGCTATACCAATGAGCAGTTCTTC. The encoded protein is CASSYTNEQFF.

This clonotype appeared many times. This chain links TRBV5-5 with TRBJ1-4, with D hard to call. This CDR3 contains 16 residues. Germline CDR1 is SGHKS and CDR2 is YYEKEE (reference sequence). V shed 1 base and J shed 0 bases, with 10 bases lying between them. The CDR3 sequence is CASSLPGVATNEKLFF. The CDR3 DNA is TGTGCCAGCAGCTTGCCAGGAGTTGCAACTAATGAAAAACTGTTTTTT.

This clonotype was detected many times. This chain links TRBV20-1 with TRBJ2-5; D is tentatively TRBD1 or TRBD2 (5 bases each). The length of the CDR3 is 13 residues. Per germline, CDR1 DFQATT and CDR2 SNEGSKA (reference sequence). Trimming shortened V by 3 bases and J by 6 bases, and 14 bases separated the two germline ends. CDR3 amino acids: CSASDPRGKTQYF. The CDR3 nucleotides are TGCAGTGCTAGTGACCCCCGGGGCAAGACCCAGTACTTC.

This clonotype was counted ten times or more. The chain combines TRBV7-2 with TRBJ1-5, with D unclear. The CDR3 consists of 15 residues. Trimming took 0 bases from V and 0 from J, leaving 6 bases between them. Germline lookup yields CDR1 SGHTA and CDR2 FQGNSA. The CDR3 bases are TGTGCCAGCAGCTTAGCGGGCCTTAGCAATCAGCCCCAGCATTTT. It is translated as CASSLAGLSNQPQHF. Variable domain in full (rest from reference TRBV7-2 and TRBJ1-5): GAGVSQSPSNKVTEKGKDVELRCDPISGHTALYWYRQSLGQGLEFLIYFQGNSAPDKSGLPSDRFSAERTGGSVSTLTIQRTQQEDSAVYLCASSLAGLSNQPQHFGDGTRLSIL.

As regards this clonotype: One end of the junction fails to match germline, which may point to a read error. The chain uses TRBV9 and TRBJ2-3, with D hard to call. Germline loops: CDR1 SGDLS, CDR2 YYNGEE. The CDR3 totals 11 residues. As DNA, the CDR3 is TGTGCCAGCGGTGACACAGATACGCGGTATTTT. Amino acid sequence: CASGDTDTRYF.

At least ten counts were recorded for this clonotype. The genes are TRBV13 and TRBJ1-5; D is undetermined. V shed 5 bases and J shed 2 bases, with 16 bases lying between them. CDR1 is PRHDT and CDR2 is FYEKMQ in the germline V gene (reference sequence). The CDR3 loop spans 16 amino acids. CDR3 residues: CASSQARGRGNQPQHF. DNA of the CDR3: TGTGCCAGCAGCCAGGCCCGGGGTCGTGGCAATCAGCCCCAGCATTTT.

This clonotype occurred many times. The chain recombines TRBV7-9 with TRBJ1-2; a weak D match, TRBD1 (6 bases). Germline loops: CDR1 SEHNR, CDR2 FQNEAQ (reference sequence). V was clipped by 5 bases and J by 7 bases, with 14 bases between them. The CDR3 is made up of 13 amino acids. The CDR3 protein is CASSREGGSGYTF. In DNA form, the CDR3 reads TGTGCCAGCAGCCGAGAGGGGGGATCTGGCTACACCTTC. Using reference TRBV7-9 and TRBJ1-2 for the parts outside the CDR3, the full variable domain is DTGVSQNPRHKITKRGQNVTFRCDPISEHNRLYWYRQTLGQGPEFLTYFQNEAQLEKSRLLSDRFSAERPKGSFSTLEIQRTEQGDSAMYLCASSREGGSGYTFGSGTRLTVV.

On this clonotype itself: A read error may be the cause here, since a much bigger clone is one base away. The chain links TRBV12-3 or TRBV12-4 to TRBJ2-7, with no clear D. Deletions cut 3 bases from V and 5 bases from J, with 14 bases between. The CDR3 sequence is 14 residues long. For the CDR3, the DNA is TGTGCCAGCAGTTTCCGACGCGGATACCACGAGCAGTACTTC. Its translation is CASSFRRGYHEQYF.

The chain employs TRBV7-9 and TRBJ2-5; D might be TRBD2 (5 bases). CDR3 length equals 13 residues. The germline V gene encodes CDR1 SEHNR and CDR2 FQNEAQ (reference sequence). V shed 5 bases and J shed 1 base, with 8 bases lying between them. CDR3 sequence: CASSSEGQETQYF. The DNA for the CDR3 is TGTGCCAGCAGCAGCGAGGGCCAAGAGACCCAGTACTTC.

In this sample, this clonotype turned up many times. The V call is TRBV4-3, the J call TRBJ1-6; no definite D call. The germline V and J ends were trimmed by 4 bases and 1 base, with 17 bases remaining between them. From germline, CDR1 is LGHNA and CDR2 YSLEER. This CDR3 region has 18 residues. CDR3 sequence: CASSPTAGFGSYNSPLHF. The CDR3 nucleotides read TGCGCCAGCAGCCCGACTGCGGGGTTTGGGTCCTATAATTCACCCCTCCACTTT.